The 17 T cell receptor beta chains listed next were all sequenced from one sample in a study of beta chain features in type 1 diabetes. cDNA synthesis used the whole RNA isolate, giving expressed TCRB sequences. Assay used: immunoSEQ multiplex PCR; TCRdb lists only in-frame clones, some missing. The sample consists of hundreds of thousands of clones, roughly a sixth of them appearing once. Source material: naive CD4+ T cells from blood. The source of these receptors is a man between 18 and 29 years old in good health.

This clone was seen a few times. J is TRBJ2-7 and V is TRBV5-1; D is unresolved. Germline assignment: CDR1 SGHRS and CDR2 YFSETQ. This CDR3 has 13 amino acids. V was pared by 0 bases and J by 3 bases, with 7 bases between. The CDR3 region is CASSLETSYEQYF. CDR3 coding DNA: TGCGCCAGCAGCTTGGAGACCAGCTACGAGCAGTACTTC.

The V and J genes are TRBV19 and TRBJ2-2; either TRBD1 or TRBD2 may fit D (6 bases each). The CDR3 contains 14 residues. CDR1 is LNHDA, CDR2 SQIVND, per germline (reference sequence). Trimming left V 7 bases short and J 6 bases short, with 15 bases between. CDR3 in DNA: TGTGCCAGTACCCCAACAGGGACTGCCGGGGAGCTGTTTTTT. Amino acid sequence: CASTPTGTAGELFF.

This clone was recorded a few times. The genes are TRBV28 and TRBJ2-1; TRBD2 aligns across 10 bases. Germline V gives CDR1 MDHEN, CDR2 SYDVKM. Losses at the gene ends were 5 bases for V and 2 bases for J; bases not matched to a gene: 12. This CDR3 contains 18 residues. The CDR3 nucleotides read TGTGCCAGCAGTCCCCCCCGAAGGAGCGGGAGGGCCTACAATGAGCAGTTCTTC. Encoded protein: CASSPPRRSGRAYNEQFF.

This clone showed up just a few times. The rearrangement uses TRBV7-9 and TRBJ1-6, with D maybe TRBD1 (5 bases). CDR1 SEHNR and CDR2 FQNEAQ come from the germline V gene (reference sequence). This CDR3 has 14 residues. V was cut by 5 bases and J by 7 bases, with 12 bases left in between. In DNA form, the CDR3 reads TGTGCCAGCAGCGGCGATGAGGGGAATTCACCCCTCCACTTT. It specifies CASSGDEGNSPLHF.

V usage is TRBV4-2 and J usage is TRBJ2-7; 10 nucleotides match TRBD1. The CDR3 has 20 amino acids. The V and J ends lost 4 bases and 2 bases, in that order; junction bases with no gene match: 20. CDR1 and CDR2 from the germline V gene are LGHNA and YNFKEQ. The CDR3 protein is CASSLTWDRGIPSGAYEQYF. As DNA, the CDR3 is TGTGCCAGCAGCCTAACGTGGGACAGGGGTATTCCCTCAGGGGCCTACGAGCAGTACTTC.

This clone was detected a few times. This chain connects TRBV27 to TRBJ2-6, with TRBD2 identical over 7 bases. Germline V gene sequence: CDR1 MNHEY, CDR2 SMNVEV (reference sequence). V trimming: 2 bases; J trimming: 2 bases; junction bases outside the gene matches: 3. This CDR3 spans 16 amino acids. In DNA, the CDR3 is TGTGCCAGCAGTTTAGCGGGACTAACTGGGGCCAACGTCCTGACTTTC. It codes for CASSLAGLTGANVLTF.

This clone was observed a few times. The chain carries TRBV7-3 and TRBJ1-1; D is undetermined. The CDR3 sequence is 16 residues long. Germline CDR1 is SGHTA and CDR2 is FQGTGA. V was clipped by 5 bases and J by 1 base, with 17 bases between them. CDR3 sequence: CASSRDRANGNTEAFF. The CDR3 DNA reads TGTGCCAGCAGCCGAGACCGGGCGAATGGGAACACTGAAGCTTTCTTT.

The rearrangement joins TRBV4-2 to TRBJ2-7, with 12 nucleotides matching TRBD2. The J segment lost 7 bases and the V segment lost 0 bases, leaving 7 bases of the junction unmatched. Germline CDR1 LGHNA, CDR2 YNFKEQ. The CDR3 extends over 16 amino acids. The CDR3 DNA is TGTGCCAGCAGCCAAGACCCGACTAGCGGGAGTTCGGAGCAGTACTTC. It translates to CASSQDPTSGSSEQYF.

The chain combines TRBV6-5 with TRBJ2-1; no clear D. This CDR3 contains 12 residues. V shed 6 bases and J shed 7 bases, with 10 bases lying between them. Germline V gene sequence: CDR1 MNHEY, CDR2 SVGAGI. For the CDR3, the DNA is TGTGCCAGCAGCCGAGCCCAAAATGAGCAGTTCTTC. Residues: CASSRAQNEQFF.

As to this clone: Distinct nucleotide sequences in the sample also encode this CDR3. The chain links TRBV7-6 to TRBJ2-5; D gene ambiguous. Germline CDR1 and CDR2: SGHVS and FNYEAQ. The CDR3 is made up of 13 amino acids. Trimming removed 2 bases from V and 1 base from J, with 5 bases in between. In nucleotides, the CDR3 is TGTGCCAGCAGCTTACGAGTCCAAGAGACCCAGTACTTC. It is translated as CASSLRVQETQYF. Full variable domain (rest looked up from reference TRBV7-6 and TRBJ2-5): GAGVSQSPRYKVTKRGQDVALRCDPISGHVSLYWYRQALGQGPEFLTYFNYEAQQDKSGLPNDRFSAERPEGSISTLTIQRTEQRDSAMYRCASSLRVQETQYFGPGTRLLVL.

The chain uses TRBV10-3 and TRBJ2-5, with 7 bases identical to TRBD1. Looked up from germline, CDR1 is ENHRY and CDR2 is SYGVKD. The CDR3 runs to 13 residues. Trimming at V came to 8 bases and at J to 2 bases, leaving 5 bases not matched to a gene. CDR3 residues: CAIRDSAQETQYF. Here the CDR3 DNA reads TGTGCCATCCGGGACAGTGCGCAAGAGACCCAGTACTTC.

This clone was observed a few times. The rearrangement links TRBV13 to TRBJ2-5; 14 bases are shared with TRBD2. The CDR3 sequence is 15 residues long. V was clipped by 5 bases and J by 5 bases; unmatched bases: 4. CDR1 is PRHDT and CDR2 is FYEKMQ in the germline V gene (reference sequence). CDR3 nucleotides: TGTGCCAGCAGCAGACTAGCGGGAGGGCGCGAGACCCAGTACTTC. This translates into CASSRLAGGRETQYF.

This clone was recorded once. At one end the junction does not follow the germline gene, possibly because of a read error. The rearrangement uses TRBV7-9 and TRBJ1-2; no firm D call. Germline V gene lookup returns CDR1 SEHNR and CDR2 FQNEAQ (reference sequence). The CDR3 covers 11 residues. The CDR3 protein is CASSLRDMKAF. The DNA of the CDR3 is TGTGCCAGCAGCTTAAGAGATATGAAGGCCTTC.

The V and J genes are TRBV19 and TRBJ1-1; 7 nucleotides agree with TRBD1. Per germline, CDR1 LNHDA and CDR2 SQIVND (reference sequence). The J segment lost 5 bases and the V segment lost 5 bases, leaving 8 bases of the junction unmatched. There are 14 residues in the CDR3. The CDR3 region is CASSPGQVGTEAFF. CDR3 nucleotide sequence: TGTGCCAGTAGTCCCGGACAGGTGGGGACTGAAGCTTTCTTT.

The CDR3 DNA follows: TGTGCCAGCAGAAACGGGGAATATGATAACTATGGCTACACCTTC. Its protein product is CASRNGEYDNYGYTF. The chain carries TRBV6-5 and TRBJ1-2; D uncertain. Between the trimmed V and J ends, which lost 6 bases and 1 base, there was a span of 15 bases. The CDR3 extends over 15 amino acids. Per germline, CDR1 MNHEY and CDR2 SVGAGI.

The chain links TRBV5-1 to TRBJ2-3; D uncertain. The CDR3 has 11 residues. V dropped 4 bases and J dropped 4 bases, with 4 bases sitting between them. Germline-derived CDR1 and CDR2 are SGHRS and YFSETQ. As DNA, the CDR3 is TGCGCCAGCAGCGGCTCAGATACGCAGTATTTT. Its protein product is CASSGSDTQYF.

The table lists this clone with a few counts. This chain connects TRBV2 to TRBJ1-6, with 7 nucleotides matching TRBD1. The CDR3 sequence is 15 residues long. Losses at the gene ends were 7 bases for V and 7 bases for J; bases not matched to a gene: 10. Germline CDR1 and CDR2: SNHLY and FYNNEI. The CDR3 spells CASNTQGQPNSPLHF. CDR3 sequence (DNA): TGTGCCAGCAACACCCAGGGACAGCCAAATTCACCCCTCCACTTT.